One and the same sample provided the 23 T cell receptor beta chains below, sequenced in a study of patients and donors after allogeneic stem cell transplantation (dated by TCRdb to 2020 to 2021). Preparation of the library involved RT-PCR. The sequencer was a NextSeq 550. The public reads were run again by TCRdb, first through fastp at Q25 and then through MiXCR, and only productive beta chains were kept. Every CDR3 protein is listed once, alongside the most common genes and DNA of its rows. A total of approximately 200,000 distinct CDR3 sequences appear in this sample, 40% to 45% of them only once. 33% of the sample goes to the ten largest clones. The sequenced sample consisted of blood, either unsorted or a sorted T cell fraction (not recorded which). These TCRs come from a human donor who was either an allogeneic HSCT recipient or a stem cell or donor lymphocyte infusion donor (not recorded which). It is not recorded whose cells these are; they may come from a transplant donor.

Only a few counts were recorded for this clonotype. This sequence joins TRBV12-3 or TRBV12-4 and TRBJ1-1; TRBD1 is a possible D gene (6 bases). The CDR3 consists of 15 residues. With 6 bases removed from V and 3 bases from J, the gap between germline ends came to 17 bases. The CDR3 loop reads CASSSPQGLHTEAFF. The CDR3 DNA follows: TGTGCCAGCAGCTCCCCTCAGGGGTTACACACTGAAGCTTTCTTT.

In this sample, this clonotype turned up once. The chain joins TRBV7-9 to TRBJ2-1; TRBD2 aligns across 14 bases. CDR1 is SEHNR and CDR2 is FQNEAQ in the germline V gene (reference sequence). This CDR3 has 15 amino acids. V was clipped by 6 bases and J by 9 bases; unmatched bases: 7. CDR3 residues: CASSPRLAGGSEQFF. In DNA, the CDR3 is TGTGCCAGCAGTCCCCGACTAGCGGGAGGGAGTGAGCAGTTCTTC.

The chain combines TRBV7-2 with TRBJ2-3, with unresolved D. This CDR3 comprises 12 residues. The germline gives CDR1 SGHTA, CDR2 FQGNSA. V was pared by 5 bases and J by 6 bases, with 9 bases between. CDR3 sequence reads: CASSALRDTQYF. For the CDR3, the DNA is TGTGCCAGCAGCGCGCTTCGGGATACGCAGTATTTT.

The sample holds a few counts of this clonotype. J is TRBJ1-2 and V is TRBV10-3; tentative D call: TRBD1 (6 bases). The V gene lost 4 bases and the J gene lost 8 bases, with 8 bases spanning the gap. The CDR3 covers 11 residues. Germline V gives CDR1 ENHRY, CDR2 SYGVKD. CDR3 residues: CAISGGRGYTF. The CDR3 nucleotides read TGTGCCATCAGTGGGGGGCGAGGCTACACCTTC.

The V call is TRBV12-3 or TRBV12-4, the J call TRBJ1-1; no reliable D call. This CDR3 contains 15 residues. V dropped 3 bases and J dropped 3 bases, with 14 bases sitting between them. Here the CDR3 reads CASSFLPGGDTEAFF. The CDR3 region has the DNA TGTGCCAGCAGTTTCCTGCCGGGCGGGGACACTGAAGCTTTCTTT.

The chain uses TRBV6-2 or TRBV6-3 and TRBJ2-1; TRBD2 agrees at 9 bases. The CDR3 consists of 16 residues. Germline CDR1 MNHEY, CDR2 SVGEGT. V lost 6 bases to trimming and J lost 8 bases; unmatched junction nucleotides: 14. The CDR3 spells CASRNAREGLVHEQFF. CDR3 nucleotide sequence: TGTGCCAGCAGAAACGCGCGGGAGGGCCTCGTACATGAGCAGTTCTTC.

The chain couples TRBV5-1 to TRBJ2-3, with 11 bases aligning to TRBD2. This CDR3 has 16 residues. Germline V lookup: CDR1 SGHRS, CDR2 YFSETQ. The V gene end was trimmed by 4 bases and the J gene end by 2 bases; junction bases not matched to a gene: 6. The DNA for the CDR3 is TGCGCCAGCAGCACCCTGGGACTAGCGGCCACAGATACGCAGTATTTT. Its protein is CASSTLGLAATDTQYF.

The chain recombines TRBV24-1 with TRBJ2-1; tentative D call: TRBD2 (7 bases). Trimming took 7 bases from V and 2 from J, leaving 17 bases between them. This CDR3 region has 16 residues. CDR1 is KGHDR and CDR2 is SFDVKD in the germline V gene. The CDR3 here is CATRGGQGRTYNEQFF. In DNA form, the CDR3 reads TGTGCCACCAGGGGGGGGCAGGGCCGAACCTACAATGAGCAGTTCTTC.

The sample holds a few counts of this clonotype. V and J are TRBV5-6 and TRBJ1-6; D unresolved. The V end was cut by 4 bases, the J end by 5 bases, with 10 bases between. The CDR3 runs 14 residues. CDR1 and CDR2 (germline): SGHDT, YYEEEE. CDR3 protein: CASSRHRNNSPLHF. CDR3 bases: TGTGCCAGCAGCCGCCACAGAAATAATTCACCCCTCCACTTT.

The chain combines TRBV11-2 with TRBJ2-1, with 8 positions matching TRBD2. Germline CDR1 and CDR2: SGHAT and FQNNGV. This CDR3 contains 15 residues. V was clipped by 1 base and J by 7 bases; unmatched bases: 6. The CDR3 DNA sequence: TGTGCCAGCAGCTTAGCAGCGGGAGTAATAAATGAGCAGTTCTTC. This codes for CASSLAAGVINEQFF.

The table lists this clonotype with a count of one. This chain connects TRBV6-6 to TRBJ1-2, with 7 bases that match TRBD1. The CDR3 consists of 16 residues. Germline loops: CDR1 MNHNY, CDR2 SVGAGI (reference sequence). The V segment lost 5 bases and the J segment 2 bases; nucleotides outside the gene matches: 11. Here the CDR3 reads CASSDTPGQMNYGYTF. CDR3 nucleotide sequence: TGTGCCAGCAGTGACACCCCGGGACAGATGAACTATGGCTACACCTTC.

The CDR3 DNA sequence: TGTGCCAGCAGGGGGCCGACGGGGCAGCCAGGTGAAGCTTTCTTT. Its protein product is CASRGPTGQPGEAFF. The rearrangement links TRBV7-9 to TRBJ1-1; weak D call: TRBD1 (5 bases). The CDR3 is 15 residues long. Germline V lookup: CDR1 SEHNR, CDR2 FQNEAQ (reference sequence). Between the trimmed V and J ends, which lost 6 bases and 7 bases, there was a span of 21 bases.

V is TRBV20-1 and J is TRBJ1-5; no firm D call. V shed 3 bases and J shed 3 bases, with 9 bases lying between them. The CDR3 is made up of 13 amino acids. CDR1 is DFQATT, CDR2 SNEGSKA, per germline (reference sequence). The CDR3 reads CSASIQPNQPQHF. The DNA of the CDR3 is TGCAGTGCTAGTATCCAGCCCAATCAGCCCCAGCATTTT.

The CDR3 reads CASSQETGYYGYTF. As DNA, the CDR3 is TGCGCCAGCAGCCAAGAGACAGGGTACTATGGCTACACCTTC. This chain links TRBV4-3 with TRBJ1-2; TRBD1 aligns across 7 bases. The CDR3 is made up of 14 amino acids. V shed 0 bases and J 3 bases; nucleotides not matched to a gene: 1. In germline, CDR1 is LGHNA, CDR2 YSLEER.

This chain links TRBV27 with TRBJ2-7; 13 nucleotides align to TRBD2. This CDR3 has 16 residues. Trimming took 10 bases from V and 3 from J; bases not matched to a gene: 12. Per germline, CDR1 MNHEY and CDR2 SMNVEV (reference sequence). CDR3 residues: CANLNGTSGIIYEQYF. For the CDR3, the DNA is TGTGCCAACCTTAACGGGACTAGCGGGATAATCTACGAGCAGTACTTC.

The genes are TRBV7-9 and TRBJ1-2, with 9 bases fitting TRBD1. The V and J ends lost 5 bases and 6 bases, in that order; junction bases with no gene match: 7. The CDR3 has 14 amino acids. CDR1 and CDR2 (germline): SEHNR, FQNEAQ (reference sequence). The DNA for the CDR3 is TGTGCCAGCAGCGGTTGGGACAGGGCTGATGGCTACACCTTC. This sequence encodes CASSGWDRADGYTF.

The chain joins TRBV5-1 to TRBJ2-2; no definite D call. The CDR3 is 16 amino acids. V lost 4 bases to trimming and J lost 0 bases, with 13 bases between them. Germline CDR1 SGHRS, CDR2 YFSETQ. The CDR3 sequence is CASSKGGGTNTGELFF. CDR3 nucleotide sequence: TGCGCCAGCAGCAAGGGTGGCGGCACGAACACCGGGGAGCTGTTTTTT.

CDR3 DNA: TGCAGTGCTAGGACACTGCTTTTAGATCAGCCCCAGCATTTT. Amino acids: CSARTLLLDQPQHF. The rearrangement uses TRBV20-1 and TRBJ1-5, with no clear D. This CDR3 is 14 amino acids long. The V gene's germline CDR1 is DFQATT and CDR2 SNEGSKA (reference sequence). The V end was cut by 3 bases, the J end by 5 bases, with 14 bases between.

The chain recombines TRBV7-2 with TRBJ1-2; TRBD1 matches 7 bases. Looked up from germline, CDR1 is SGHTA and CDR2 is FQGNSA. This CDR3 has 14 residues. The J segment lost 4 bases and the V segment lost 8 bases, leaving 10 bases of the junction unmatched. This CDR3 is CASGIDRDIYGYTF. CDR3 bases: TGTGCCAGCGGAATTGACAGGGACATCTATGGCTACACCTTC.

This clonotype has just a few counts. This sequence joins TRBV5-1 and TRBJ1-1, with a weak D call TRBD1 (5 bases). Deletions cut 0 bases from V and 2 bases from J, with 11 bases between. This CDR3 is built from 15 residues. Germline CDR1 and CDR2: SGHRS and YFSETQ. CDR3 DNA sequence: TGCGCCAGCAGCTTGGATTGGACAACTAACACTGAAGCTTTCTTT. Translated, it gives CASSLDWTTNTEAFF.

The rearrangement uses TRBV30 and TRBJ2-7; D is perhaps TRBD2 (5 bases). Trimming removed 4 bases at V and 0 bases at J, with 13 bases between. CDR1 and CDR2 (germline): GTSNPN, SVGIG (reference sequence). The CDR3 consists of 14 residues. The CDR3: CAWTLDLISYEQYF. For the CDR3, the DNA is TGTGCCTGGACCTTGGACTTAATCTCCTACGAGCAGTACTTC.

This clonotype appeared a single time. The genes are TRBV6-6 and TRBJ2-3, with 9 positions matching TRBD1. Germline CDR1 reads MNHNY; CDR2 reads SVGAGI (reference sequence). With 4 bases clipped from V and 1 base from J, the junction kept 3 bases outside the gene matches. This CDR3 spans 15 amino acids. The CDR3 here is CASSSRDRGTDTQYF. CDR3 sequence (DNA): TGTGCCAGCAGTTCCCGGGACAGGGGCACAGATACGCAGTATTTT.

This clonotype was picked up a small number of times. This chain links TRBV6-5 with TRBJ2-3, with D possibly TRBD2 on 7 matching bases. The CDR3 runs to 14 residues. V lost 8 bases, J lost 3 bases, and 15 bases lay in between. Per the germline V gene, CDR1 is MNHEY and CDR2 is SVGAGI. CDR3 sequence reads: CASWRGGRTDTQYF. In DNA form, the CDR3 reads TGTGCCAGCTGGAGGGGGGGGAGAACAGATACGCAGTATTTT.